The rows below give T cell receptor beta chains drawn from one sample of a study of cytomegalovirus exposure and HLA in healthy donors. The table came from immunoSEQ multiplex PCR; TCRdb's copy has only in-frame clones and leaves some out. The sample includes approximately 190,000 clones, 80% to 85% seen only once; the top ten take about 0.78%. The sequenced sample consisted of PBMCs. The receptor set was obtained from a young woman in good health and CMV-seronegative. Both conserved end residues are part of each CDR3. A D gene is named only where the DNA matches it firmly. Size tells how often a clone was seen (once, few, many) or the class of an expanded clone, and some rows leave it out.

v_gene,d_gene,j_gene,abundance,CDR3aa,CDR3nt
TRBV2,TRBD2,TRBJ2-2,.,CASRGLAGVGELFF,TGTGCCAGCCGGGGACTAGCGGGGGTCGGGGAGCTGTTTTTT
TRBV5-1,.,TRBJ1-5,.,CASSLGGVGDQPQHF,TGCGCCAGCAGCTTGGGTGGCGTCGGAGATCAGCCCCAGCATTTT
TRBV9,TRBD2,TRBJ2-2,.,CASSPLAGDGELFF,TGTGCCAGCAGCCCACTAGCGGGGGACGGGGAGCTGTTTTTT
TRBV7-8,TRBD2,TRBJ2-1,.,CASSRRNLMTSGNEQFF,TGTGCCAGCAGCCGACGTAACCTGATGACTAGCGGCAATGAGCAGTTCTTC
TRBV16,TRBD1,TRBJ1-2,.,CASSPVGGQQDYGYTF,TGTGCCAGCAGCCCGGTCGGGGGACAGCAAGACTATGGCTACACCTTC
TRBV6-1,TRBD1,TRBJ1-1,few,CASSADRGGELNTEAFF,TGTGCCAGCAGTGCAGACAGGGGCGGGGAATTGAACACTGAAGCTTTCTTT
TRBV4-1,TRBD1,TRBJ1-3,.,CASSQDVPRGAFGNTIYF,TGCGCCAGCAGCCAAGATGTGCCCAGGGGGGCTTTCGGAAACACCATATATTTT
TRBV5-1,TRBD1,TRBJ2-3,.,CASSRQGALGTDTQYF,TGCGCCAGCAGCCGACAGGGGGCGCTGGGCACAGATACGCAGTATTTT
TRBV7-2,.,TRBJ2-6,.,CASSIAGAGANVLTF,TGTGCCAGCAGCATAGCAGGGGCTGGGGCCAACGTCCTGACTTTC
TRBV6-5,.,TRBJ2-2,.,CASSSRPNTGELFF,TGTGCCAGCAGTTCCAGGCCTAACACCGGGGAGCTGTTTTTT
TRBV4-1,.,TRBJ2-7,.,CASSQGLVTYEQYF,TGCGCCAGCAGCCAAGGACTAGTCACCTACGAGCAGTACTTC